The 7 T cell receptor beta chains reported below all come from one sample, sequenced in a study of tumor and adjacent non-tumor tissue in lung cancer. The template was RNA from unsorted bulk tissue. TCRbeta libraries were built with three rounds of nested PCR, modified from ARM-PCR. One entry per CDR3 protein results from TCRdb running MiXCR on the multiplex PCR reads. The sample includes 65,000 to 95,000 distinct CDR3 sequences, roughly 76% seen only once; the top ten take about an eighth. Sequenced material: lung tumor tissue. Every receptor here comes from a woman between 50 and 59 years old with non-small cell lung cancer.

This clonotype was observed many times. The chain combines TRBV28 with TRBJ1-1; no reliable D call. The CDR3 covers 13 residues. CDR1 is MDHEN, CDR2 SYDVKM, per germline. V shed 7 bases and J shed 0 bases, with 9 bases lying between them. CDR3 sequence: CASIHDLNTEAFF. DNA for the CDR3: TGTGCCAGCATTCACGACTTGAACACTGAAGCTTTCTTT.

A word on this clonotype: A read error may account for a junction end that differs from germline. The V call is TRBV6-2 or TRBV6-3, the J call TRBJ1-1; D is perhaps TRBD1 (5 bases). In germline, CDR1 is MNHEY, CDR2 SVGEGT. This CDR3 is built from 16 residues. This CDR3 is CASSNALTPKGTEDFF. The CDR3 DNA reads TGTGCCAGCAGTAACGCCCTGACTCCGAAAGGGACTGAAGATTTCTTT.

The chain combines TRBV20-1 with TRBJ1-1, with D maybe TRBD1 (5 bases). Germline CDR1 DFQATT, CDR2 SNEGSKA (reference sequence). This CDR3 region has 14 residues. Trimming took off 4 bases at V and 2 bases at J, with 14 bases between the two ends. The CDR3 here is CSATYHRTNTEAFF. The CDR3 region has the DNA TGCAGTGCTACATATCATAGGACAAACACTGAAGCTTTCTTT.

The genes are TRBV11-2 and TRBJ1-3, with D hard to call. From germline, CDR1 is SGHAT and CDR2 FQNNGV. V lost 7 bases to trimming and J lost 0 bases, with 10 bases between them. The CDR3 has 14 residues. CDR3 nucleotide sequence: TGTGCCAGCAACTCTAGGGTCTCTGGAAACACCATATATTTT. It encodes CASNSRVSGNTIYF.

The V gene is TRBV11-3, the J gene TRBJ2-2; D possibly matches TRBD1 or TRBD2 (5 bases each). Germline V gene data show CDR1 as SGHNT and CDR2 as YENEEA. Trimming pared 9 bases from V and 8 bases from J, leaving 22 bases between. The CDR3 length is 15 residues. The CDR3 loop is CARSPRDRNTGELFF. In DNA, the CDR3 is TGTGCCAGGAGCCCCAGGGACCGGAATACAGGGGAGCTGTTTTTT.

This clonotype was observed a few times. At one of its ends the junction is not consistent with the germline gene, which may arise from a read error. This chain joins TRBV28 and TRBJ1-2; 9 bases are shared with TRBD1. The CDR3 loop spans 14 amino acids. Germline V lookup: CDR1 MDHEN, CDR2 SYDVKM. The CDR3 here is CVSSDGTGKSGYTF. The CDR3 DNA is TGTGTCAGCAGTGATGGGACAGGGAAGAGTGGCTACACATTC.

In regard to this clonotype: At one boundary the junction diverges from the germline segment, which might be a read error. The chain combines TRBV20-1 with TRBJ2-1, with 7 bases fitting TRBD2. This CDR3 contains 15 residues. Germline CDR1 and CDR2: DFQATT and SNEGSKA (reference sequence). The CDR3, as DNA: TGCAGTTCTAGTCCCAGGACTAGTGGGAGCGATGAGCAGTTCTTC. It yields the protein CSSSPRTSGSDEQFF.